Listed below are T cell receptor beta chains from one sample, sequenced in a study of blood T cell repertoires in COVID-19. Data came from immunoSEQ multiplex PCR; TCRdb stores just in-frame clones and leaves some out. The sample holds more than 200,000 clones, 85% to 90% seen once. The source material was peripheral blood. The receptors were sampled from a man aged 50 to 59 with acute or convalescent COVID-19. CDR3s include the opening cysteine and the closing phenylalanine or tryptophan. The D gene is left open where the match is weak. Size tells how often a clone was seen (once, few, many) or the class of an expanded clone, and some rows leave it out.

>TRBD1|TRBV5-1|TRBJ1-1|.
CASTMTGGFGTEAFF
TGCGCCAGCACCATGACAGGGGGCTTCGGGACTGAAGCTTTCTTT
>.|TRBV19|TRBJ1-1|.
CASSNWERNTEAFF
TGTGCCAGTAGTAACTGGGAGAGAAACACTGAAGCTTTCTTT
>TRBD2|TRBV10-3|TRBJ2-1|once
CAITRAGGNEQFF
TGTGCCATCACACGGGCGGGGGGGAATGAGCAGTTCTTC
>.|TRBV6-5|TRBJ1-2|few
CASKIRQSVGYTF
TGTGCCAGCAAAATCAGACAGTCCGTTGGCTACACCTTC
>TRBD1|TRBV7-3|TRBJ2-2|.
CASSLTGQGFTGELFF
TGTGCCAGCAGCTTAACGGGACAGGGTTTCACCGGGGAGCTGTTTTTT
>.|TRBV6-1|TRBJ1-5|.
CASSDGQGYQPQHF
TGTGCCAGCAGTGATGGGCAGGGCTACCAGCCCCAGCATTTT
>TRBD1|TRBV5-1|TRBJ1-4|.
CASAGGANEKLFF
TGCGCCAGCGCAGGGGGTGCTAATGAAAAACTGTTTTTT
>.|TRBV5-6|TRBJ1-2|.
CASSWTANYGYTF
TGTGCCAGCAGCTGGACAGCAAACTATGGCTACACCTTC
>.|TRBV19|TRBJ1-2|.
CASKVDGNGYTF
TGTGCCAGTAAAGTAGACGGGAATGGCTACACCTTC
>.|TRBV7-9|TRBJ2-7|.
CASSPSQGRIDEQYF
TGTGCCAGCAGCCCGTCGCAGGGGCGCATCGACGAGCAGTACTTC
>TRBD1|TRBV10-3|TRBJ2-7|.
CAISEGTDYEQYF
TGTGCCATCAGTGAAGGGACAGACTACGAGCAGTACTTC
>.|TRBV24-1|TRBJ2-3|once
CATSDSRTATDTQYF
TGTGCCACCAGTGATTCCCGGACAGCAACAGATACGCAGTATTTT
>.|TRBV19|TRBJ1-5|.
CATKPPEGSNAQPQHF
TGTGCCACCAAACCGCCGGAGGGCAGCAACGCACAGCCCCAGCATTTT
>.|TRBV4-1|TRBJ1-1|.
CASSPGGQSTEAFF
TGCGCCAGCAGCCCCGGCGGACAGAGCACTGAAGCTTTCTTT
>.|TRBV6-1|TRBJ1-6|.
CASSDRLRALESPLHF
TGTGCCAGCAGTGACCGGTTGAGGGCGTTGGAGTCACCCCTCCACTTT
>.|TRBV7-2|TRBJ1-1|.
CASSFWGPYTEAFF
TGTGCCAGCAGCTTTTGGGGGCCGTACACTGAAGCTTTCTTT
>.|TRBV11-2|TRBJ1-3|.
CASSSNQGHLSGNTIYF
TGTGCCAGCAGCTCCAATCAGGGACACCTTTCTGGAAACACCATATATTTT
>TRBD1|TRBV7-9|TRBJ1-3|.
CASSLQGAGNTIYF
TGTGCCAGCAGCCTGCAGGGGGCTGGAAACACCATATATTTT
>TRBD1|TRBV7-2|TRBJ1-5|.
CASSRDSQPQHF
TGTGCCAGCAGCCGGGACAGTCAGCCCCAGCATTTT
>.|TRBV7-9|TRBJ1-1|.
CASSTYNRVNTEAFF
TGTGCCAGCAGCACCTATAATCGGGTGAACACTGAAGCTTTCTTT
>TRBD1|TRBV27|TRBJ1-2|.
CASRYGPGQRGSYGYTF
TGTGCCAGCAGATACGGACCGGGACAGAGGGGGAGCTATGGCTACACCTTC
>.|TRBV5-4|TRBJ1-1|once
CASSFSVRGNTEAFF
TGTGCCAGCAGCTTCTCGGTCCGGGGGAACACTGAAGCTTTCTTT
>.|TRBV5-1|TRBJ1-2|.
CASSLIPRRGYTF
TGCGCCAGCAGCTTGATTCCCCGTCGGGGCTACACCTTC